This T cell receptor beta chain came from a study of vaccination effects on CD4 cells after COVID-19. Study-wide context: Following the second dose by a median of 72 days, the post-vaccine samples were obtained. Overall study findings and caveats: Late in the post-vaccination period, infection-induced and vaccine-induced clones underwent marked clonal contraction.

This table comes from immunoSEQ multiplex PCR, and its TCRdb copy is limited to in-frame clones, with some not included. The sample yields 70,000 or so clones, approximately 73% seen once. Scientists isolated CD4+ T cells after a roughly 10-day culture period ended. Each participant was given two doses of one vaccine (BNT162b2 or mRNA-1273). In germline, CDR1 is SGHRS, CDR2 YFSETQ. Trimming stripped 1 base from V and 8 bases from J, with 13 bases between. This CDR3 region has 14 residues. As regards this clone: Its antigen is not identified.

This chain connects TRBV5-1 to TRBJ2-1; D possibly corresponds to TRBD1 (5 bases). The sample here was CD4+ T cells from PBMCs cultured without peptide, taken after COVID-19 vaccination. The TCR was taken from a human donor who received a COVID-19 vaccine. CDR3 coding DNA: TGCGCCAGCAGCTTGATCCAGGGTCATTATGAGCAGTTCTTC. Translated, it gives CASSLIQGHYEQFF. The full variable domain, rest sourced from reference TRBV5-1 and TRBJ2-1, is KAGVTQTPRYLIKTRGQQVTLSCSPISGHRSVSWYQQTPGQGLQFLFEYFSETQRNKGNFPGRFSGRQFSNSRSEMNVSTLELGDSALYLCASSLIQGHYEQFFGPGTRLTVL.